Following are 15 T cell receptor beta chains from one sample sequenced in a study of metastatic and nonmetastatic thyroid tumors. Via MiXCR, TCRdb re-called the PCR reads. The sample shows 46,000 or so clones, around 17% of them seen only once. The entire patient cohort was treatment-naive prior to thyroid surgery. The sample was blood. The receptors here all came from a female donor with papillary thyroid cancer or a benign thyroid nodule (not recorded which). Some clones in this sample may be carry-over from other donors' samples.

Many counts were recorded for this clone. The chain combines TRBV30 with TRBJ2-2; TRBD1 matches 10 bases. The CDR3 has 16 amino acids. The V gene end was trimmed by 2 bases and the J gene end by 5 bases; junction bases not matched to a gene: 8. Germline loops: CDR1 GTSNPN, CDR2 SVGIG (reference sequence). CDR3 nucleotide sequence: TGTGCCTGGAGTTCCCCGGACAGGGGGGAGACCGGGGAGCTGTTTTTT. Translating it yields CAWSSPDRGETGELFF.

This clone was detected many times. A read error may explain this, as a much larger clone is one base away. This sequence joins TRBV19 and TRBJ1-2, with D possibly matching TRBD1 (5 bases). V was cut by 7 bases and J by 6 bases, with 21 bases left in between. The CDR3 extends over 15 amino acids. Germline CDR1 is LNHDA and CDR2 is SQIVND (reference sequence). DNA for the CDR3: TGTGCCAGTACCCTGGATCGGGGGAGGGGAGATGGCTACACCTTC. Its translation is CASTLDRGRGDGYTF.

The chain recombines TRBV7-2 with TRBJ1-2; D unresolved. V lost 3 bases and J lost 5, with 10 bases in between. The CDR3 contains 13 residues. The germline CDR1 and CDR2 sequences are SGHTA and FQGNSA. Written as DNA, the CDR3 is TGTGCCAGCAGCTTTGACTATCTGTATGGCTACACCTTC. The encoded protein is CASSFDYLYGYTF.

At least ten counts were recorded for this clone. The chain recombines TRBV19 with TRBJ2-7; 10 bases agree with TRBD1. V lost 10 bases to trimming and J lost 2 bases; unmatched junction nucleotides: 11. This CDR3 contains 15 residues. Germline CDR1 reads LNHDA; CDR2 reads SQIVND (reference sequence). The CDR3 DNA follows: TGTGCCACCGCCCCAACCGGGACAGGGGCCTACGAGCAGTACTTC. This translates into CATAPTGTGAYEQYF.

This clone was seen many times. The V call is TRBV11-2, the J call TRBJ1-6, with D hard to call. The CDR3 has 16 residues. Trimming pared 0 bases from V and 8 bases from J, leaving 14 bases between. CDR1 SGHAT and CDR2 FQNNGV come from the germline V gene. CDR3 sequence reads: CASSLDPVDGYSPLHF. DNA of the CDR3: TGTGCCAGCAGCTTAGATCCAGTAGATGGGTATTCACCCCTCCACTTT.

This clone was observed many times. This rearrangement joins TRBV19 to TRBJ1-2; tentatively, D is TRBD1 (5 bases). Germline loops: CDR1 LNHDA, CDR2 SQIVND (reference sequence). V was trimmed by 7 bases and J by 4 bases, leaving 16 bases between them. This CDR3 spans 14 amino acids. CDR3 region: CASTIGRGSYGYTF. The CDR3 DNA reads TGTGCCAGTACCATAGGGAGGGGAAGCTATGGCTACACCTTC.

This clone occurred many times. This chain connects TRBV20-1 to TRBJ1-2, with D tentatively TRBD1 (6 bases). V gave up 0 bases and J gave up 5 bases, with 13 bases separating them. This CDR3 is 14 amino acids long. CDR1 is DFQATT, CDR2 SNEGSKA, per germline (reference sequence). The CDR3 DNA reads TGCAGTGCTAGAGATTTAGGGGGGAGATATGGCTACACCTTC. This gives the protein CSARDLGGRYGYTF.

At least ten counts were recorded for this clone. CDR3 sequence (DNA): TGTGCCAGCAGCCCCATGGAGGGGATTCGGTACGAGCAGTACTTC. Its protein product is CASSPMEGIRYEQYF. This chain connects TRBV6-1 to TRBJ2-7; possibly TRBD2 for D (6 bases). V gave up 6 bases and J gave up 4 bases, with 19 bases separating them. Germline CDR1 and CDR2: MNHNS and SASEGT. The CDR3 has 15 residues.

V usage is TRBV20-1 and J usage is TRBJ2-2; D is ambiguous. The germline gives CDR1 DFQATT, CDR2 SNEGSKA (reference sequence). V was cut by 3 bases and J by 1 base, with 12 bases left in between. This CDR3 has 15 amino acids. Here the CDR3 reads CSARSRLRNTGELFF. The CDR3 DNA reads TGCAGTGCTAGGAGCAGGCTTAGGAACACCGGGGAGCTGTTTTTT.

This clone was observed many times. The rearrangement links TRBV4-2 to TRBJ1-5; TRBD1 matches at 7 bases. Germline loops: CDR1 LGHNA, CDR2 YNFKEQ. J was trimmed by 4 bases and V by 1 base; bases with no gene match: 1. This CDR3 is built from 14 residues. The CDR3 reads CASSQGQGNQPQHF. CDR3 coding DNA: TGTGCCAGCAGCCAAGGACAGGGTAATCAGCCCCAGCATTTT.

The table lists this clone with a few counts. At one end the junction does not follow the germline gene, possibly because of a read error. The rearrangement joins TRBV24-1 to TRBJ2-2; no clear D. The CDR3 runs 13 residues. Germline V gene data show CDR1 as KGHDR and CDR2 as SFDVKD. The DNA of the CDR3 is TGTGTCACCAGTCAGGTGCACACCGGGGAGCTGTTTTTT. Amino acid sequence: CVTSQVHTGELFF.

This clone was seen only a few times. This rearrangement joins TRBV12-3 or TRBV12-4 to TRBJ1-6; 9 bases match TRBD1. V lost 5 bases and J lost 4; bases outside the gene matches: 9. The CDR3 is made up of 17 amino acids. This chain's CDR3 is CASSLGLGTGYNSPLHF. CDR3 DNA sequence: TGTGCCAGCAGTCTCGGTCTGGGGACAGGGTATAATTCACCCCTCCACTTT.

The rearrangement joins TRBV4-1 to TRBJ1-1, with D unresolved. CDR3 length: 16 residues. V dropped 1 base and J dropped 2 bases, with 14 bases sitting between them. CDR1 is MGHRA and CDR2 is YSYEKL in the germline V gene. CDR3: CASSQVLWGDNTEAFF. CDR3 in DNA: TGCGCCAGCAGCCAAGTCTTATGGGGAGACAACACTGAAGCTTTCTTT.

This clone was recorded many times. V is TRBV3-1 and J is TRBJ1-1, with D tentatively TRBD1 (6 bases). This CDR3 is built from 14 residues. CDR1 LGHDT and CDR2 YNNKEL come from the germline V gene (reference sequence). V lost 4 bases to trimming and J lost 10 bases, with 19 bases between them. The CDR3 DNA reads as TGTGCCAGCAGCCCCACTGGAGAGGGAGGGGGAGCTTTCTTT. Its protein is CASSPTGEGGGAFF.

The gene calls are TRBV7-8 and TRBJ2-2; TRBD1 matches 7 bases. The CDR3 contains 16 residues. The trim removed 5 bases at V and 1 base at J, leaving 7 bases unmatched. From germline, CDR1 is SGHVS and CDR2 FQNEAQ. CDR3 DNA: TGTGCCAGCAGCCCCCCCGACAGGGTGAACACCGGGGAGCTGTTTTTT. It encodes CASSPPDRVNTGELFF.